Presented here are 28 T cell receptor beta chains from one specimen sequenced in a study of OX40 agonist ivuxolimab in advanced cancers. Libraries were prepared by immunoSEQ multiplex PCR; TCRdb keeps only in-frame clonotypes and omits some of them. The profile covers 20,000 to 30,000 clones, with 88% appearing a single time and 9.5% to 10% taken by the ten largest. The specimen was CD4+ or CD8+ T cells sorted from blood, collected in a trial of the OX40 agonist ivuxolimab. The receptors were gathered from an adult with an advanced solid tumor such as melanoma, head and neck, liver or kidney cancer.

The chain is built from TRBV7-2 and TRBJ2-3; 12 bases match TRBD2. CDR1 is SGHTA, CDR2 FQGNSA, per germline. V trimming: 5 bases; J trimming: 4 bases; junction bases outside the gene matches: 7. The CDR3 extends over 16 amino acids. The CDR3 here is CASSTRLAGAPDTQYF. The CDR3, as DNA: TGTGCCAGCAGCACCAGACTAGCGGGAGCCCCAGATACGCAGTATTTT.

This clone was recorded only once. V gene TRBV29-1 combines with J gene TRBJ2-5; D is ambiguous. Germline CDR1 is SQVTM and CDR2 is ANQGSEA. The CDR3 has 11 residues. V was cut by 5 bases and J by 2 bases, with 6 bases left in between. The CDR3 protein is CSVTAQETQYF. CDR3 nucleotides: TGCAGCGTTACAGCACAAGAGACCCAGTACTTC.

J is TRBJ2-1 and V is TRBV5-5, with 10 bases fitting TRBD1. This CDR3 contains 17 residues. The J segment lost 5 bases and the V segment lost 2 bases, leaving 10 bases of the junction unmatched. Germline V gene sequence: CDR1 SGHKS, CDR2 YYEKEE (reference sequence). The CDR3 region is CASSFLFAGTGDNEQFF. In DNA form, the CDR3 reads TGTGCCAGCAGCTTCCTTTTCGCCGGGACAGGGGACAATGAGCAGTTCTTC.

The chain recombines TRBV11-2 with TRBJ2-3, with 7 bases identical to TRBD1. V shed 5 bases, J shed 0 bases, and the junction held 5 bases outside the gene matches. In germline, CDR1 is SGHAT, CDR2 FQNNGV. This CDR3 has 15 amino acids. CDR3 sequence reads: CASSPWDRSTDTQYF. The CDR3 nucleotides are TGTGCCAGCAGCCCATGGGACAGAAGCACAGATACGCAGTATTTT.

The chain has TRBV18 and TRBJ2-7; 7 bases line up with TRBD2. V trimming: 3 bases; J trimming: 2 bases; junction bases outside the gene matches: 1. The length of the CDR3 is 13 residues. Germline assignment: CDR1 KGHSH and CDR2 LQKENI. The CDR3 region has the DNA TGTGCCAGCTCACCGGCGGGGGCCTACGAGCAGTACTTC. Amino acid sequence: CASSPAGAYEQYF.

This sequence joins TRBV27 and TRBJ2-7, with 8 bases matching TRBD1. The CDR3 extends over 14 amino acids. Germline CDR1 and CDR2: MNHEY and SMNVEV (reference sequence). J was trimmed by 6 bases and V by 2 bases; bases with no gene match: 6. CDR3 sequence (DNA): TGTGCCAGCAGTTTAGTCGGACAGGGCGGCGAGCAGTACTTC. Its protein product is CASSLVGQGGEQYF.

This chain links TRBV28 with TRBJ2-3; D unresolved. CDR3 size: 12 residues. V lost 6 bases and J lost 4, with 8 bases in between. Germline-derived CDR1 and CDR2 are MDHEN and SYDVKM. CDR3: CASSRAADTQYF. CDR3 in DNA: TGTGCCAGCAGCCGCGCCGCAGATACGCAGTATTTT.

The rearrangement joins TRBV29-1 to TRBJ1-1; 9 nucleotides agree with TRBD1. From germline, CDR1 is SQVTM and CDR2 ANQGSEA. After removal of 3 bases from V and 4 bases from J, the junction contained 3 bases not matched to a gene. The CDR3 is 13 amino acids. DNA of the CDR3: TGCAGCGTTGAGACAGGGGGTGGCACTGAAGCTTTCTTT. Translation gives CSVETGGGTEAFF.

J is TRBJ2-1 and V is TRBV9; the match to TRBD2 covers 13 bases. The CDR3 is 13 amino acids. CDR1 is SGDLS and CDR2 is YYNGEE in the germline V gene. Germline trimming cut 4 bases from V and 10 bases from J; bases unmatched to any gene: 2. Here the CDR3 reads CASSLGLAGEQFF. For the CDR3, the DNA is TGTGCCAGCAGCCTGGGACTAGCGGGGGAGCAGTTCTTC.

The chain couples TRBV30 to TRBJ2-5; 12 nucleotides match TRBD2. The CDR3 contains 15 residues. Germline lookup yields CDR1 GTSNPN and CDR2 SVGIG (reference sequence). Trimming at V came to 2 bases and at J to 2 bases, leaving 3 bases not matched to a gene. The CDR3 region is CAWSLGTSGQETQYF. DNA of the CDR3: TGTGCCTGGAGTCTAGGGACTAGCGGGCAAGAGACCCAGTACTTC.

This rearrangement joins TRBV6-6 to TRBJ2-1; a possible D gene is TRBD2 (6 bases). Looked up from germline, CDR1 is MNHNY and CDR2 is SVGAGI (reference sequence). The CDR3 is 14 residues long. The ends were cut back, 7 bases at V and 6 bases at J, with 16 bases in the middle. The CDR3, as DNA: TGTGCCAGCAAGTTTACGGGAGAAGGCAATGAGCAGTTCTTC. Its protein product is CASKFTGEGNEQFF.

Here the CDR3 DNA reads TGTGCCAGCAGTTTATCTCCCCCTGGAAACACCATATATTTT. Its protein is CASSLSPPGNTIYF. This rearrangement joins TRBV28 to TRBJ1-3; D call uncertain. V was pared by 1 base and J by 2 bases, with 6 bases between. CDR3 length: 14 amino acids. CDR1 is MDHEN and CDR2 is SYDVKM in the germline V gene.

The chain is built from TRBV18 and TRBJ2-7; 7 nucleotides match TRBD1. V lost 2 bases and J lost 0; bases outside the gene matches: 1. The CDR3 spans 14 residues. The germline gives CDR1 KGHSH, CDR2 LQKENI. The CDR3 DNA reads TGTGCCAGCTCACCAGGGACAGTCTCCTACGAGCAGTACTTC. Translated, it gives CASSPGTVSYEQYF.

Only one count was recorded for this clone. The V gene is TRBV29-1, the J gene TRBJ2-3; D ambiguous. Trimming took 3 bases from V and 2 from J, leaving 6 bases between them. CDR3 length: 12 amino acids. CDR1 is SQVTM, CDR2 ANQGSEA, per germline. As DNA, the CDR3 is TGCAGCGTTGACGAGTACACAGATACGCAGTATTTT. Encoded protein: CSVDEYTDTQYF.

This chain joins TRBV5-1 and TRBJ2-2, with a possible D match to TRBD1 (6 bases). CDR1 is SGHRS, CDR2 YFSETQ, per germline. The V end lost 0 bases, the J end lost 6 bases, and 15 bases lay between the germline ends. The CDR3 has 16 amino acids. CDR3: CASSLDLGAGAGELFF. The CDR3 DNA is TGCGCCAGCAGCTTGGATCTGGGGGCAGGGGCCGGGGAGCTGTTTTTT.

The chain combines TRBV28 with TRBJ2-1; 13 bases fit TRBD2. V lost 5 bases to trimming and J lost 11 bases; unmatched junction nucleotides: 9. CDR1 is MDHEN, CDR2 SYDVKM, per germline. This CDR3 is built from 15 residues. In DNA form, the CDR3 reads TGTGCCAGCAGTCGCCCGCGGACTAGCGGGAGTAAGCAGTTCTTC. Its translation is CASSRPRTSGSKQFF. Based on the CDR3 plus reference TRBV28 and TRBJ2-1, the full variable domain is DVKVTQSSRYLVKRTGEKVFLECVQDMDHENMFWYRQDPGLGLRLIYFSYDVKMKEKGDIPEGYSVSREKKERFSLILESASTNQTSMYLCASSRPRTSGSKQFFGPGTRLTVL.

This clone has only a few counts. The gene calls are TRBV4-2 and TRBJ2-7, with D unresolved. The V end was cut by 3 bases, the J end by 4 bases, with 16 bases between. Germline V gives CDR1 LGHNA, CDR2 YNFKEQ. The CDR3 has 15 amino acids. As DNA, the CDR3 is TGTGCCAGCAGCCAGGAGCCAACAATAGGGTACGAGCAGTACTTC. It specifies CASSQEPTIGYEQYF.

The V call is TRBV19, the J call TRBJ2-7; D perhaps matches TRBD1 (6 bases). CDR1 is LNHDA, CDR2 SQIVND, per germline (reference sequence). V was trimmed by 3 bases and J by 2 bases, leaving 14 bases between them. CDR3 length: 15 residues. The CDR3 protein is CASSMGRGYPYEQYF. The CDR3 DNA is TGTGCCAGTAGTATGGGCAGGGGATACCCCTACGAGCAGTACTTC.

By sample share, this clone is medium-sized. This chain joins TRBV28 and TRBJ1-4; possibly TRBD1 for D (5 bases). Per germline, CDR1 MDHEN and CDR2 SYDVKM. V was trimmed by 4 bases and J by 7 bases, leaving 13 bases between them. The CDR3 runs 14 residues. The CDR3 sequence: CASSSQGISEKLFF. In DNA form, the CDR3 reads TGTGCCAGCAGTTCTCAGGGAATTAGTGAAAAACTGTTTTTT.

V usage is TRBV10-3 and J usage is TRBJ1-4; D not certain. Looked up from germline, CDR1 is ENHRY and CDR2 is SYGVKD. The V end lost 6 bases, the J end lost 0 bases, and 8 bases lay between the germline ends. This CDR3 contains 14 residues. CDR3 in DNA: TGTGCCATCAGAGGGCCGACAACTAATGAAAAACTGTTTTTT. It is translated as CAIRGPTTNEKLFF.

The rearrangement joins TRBV7-2 to TRBJ1-1; 11 bases line up with TRBD1. Germline V lookup: CDR1 SGHTA, CDR2 FQGNSA. The length of the CDR3 is 16 residues. Losses at the gene ends were 5 bases for V and 3 bases for J; bases not matched to a gene: 8. The CDR3 sequence: CASSRRTGGLYTEAFF. The CDR3 nucleotides read TGTGCCAGCAGCCGACGGACAGGGGGCTTGTACACTGAAGCTTTCTTT.

This clone showed up just a few times. V is TRBV5-1 and J is TRBJ1-1; 8 bases agree with TRBD1. There are 15 residues in the CDR3. Germline lookup yields CDR1 SGHRS and CDR2 YFSETQ. Trimming at V came to 4 bases and at J to 0 bases, leaving 5 bases not matched to a gene. CDR3 DNA: TGCGCCAGCAGCCCCAGGGGGCTGGTGAACACTGAAGCTTTCTTT. This sequence encodes CASSPRGLVNTEAFF. Using reference TRBV5-1 and TRBJ1-1 for the parts outside the CDR3, the full variable domain is KAGVTQTPRYLIKTRGQQVTLSCSPISGHRSVSWYQQTPGQGLQFLFEYFSETQRNKGNFPGRFSGRQFSNSRSEMNVSTLELGDSALYLCASSPRGLVNTEAFFGQGTRLTVV.

This chain uses TRBV25-1 with TRBJ2-7; D gene unclear. Germline CDR1 is MGHDK and CDR2 is SYGVNS. Deletions cut 1 base from V and 2 bases from J, with 9 bases between. The CDR3 loop spans 14 amino acids. The CDR3 loop is CASSESVAPYEQYF. CDR3 DNA: TGTGCCAGCAGTGAATCAGTAGCCCCCTACGAGCAGTACTTC.

In DNA, the CDR3 is TGTGCCAGCAGCTCCGACATGTTCGCGAACACCGGGGAGCTGTTTTTT. Protein product: CASSSDMFANTGELFF. The chain combines TRBV27 with TRBJ2-2; D gene uncertain. Germline V gene data show CDR1 as MNHEY and CDR2 as SMNVEV (reference sequence). V gave up 6 bases and J gave up 0 bases, with 14 bases separating them. The CDR3 contains 16 residues.

The V call is TRBV5-1, the J call TRBJ2-3; TRBD2 matches 11 bases. CDR1 is SGHRS, CDR2 YFSETQ, per germline. This CDR3 is 16 amino acids long. After removal of 2 bases from V and 4 bases from J, the junction contained 6 bases not matched to a gene. The CDR3 nucleotides read TGCGCCAGCAGCTTCACTAGCGGGAGTCACTCAGATACGCAGTATTTT. Amino acid sequence: CASSFTSGSHSDTQYF.

The V and J genes are TRBV5-5 and TRBJ1-5, with unresolved D. V was cut by 4 bases and J by 1 base, with 9 bases left in between. This CDR3 has 14 amino acids. The germline gives CDR1 SGHKS, CDR2 YYEKEE (reference sequence). For the CDR3, the DNA is TGTGCCAGCAGCCTAATCAGCAGCAATCAGCCCCAGCATTTT. It codes for CASSLISSNQPQHF.

The rearrangement joins TRBV5-5 to TRBJ2-1, with TRBD1 matching over 8 bases. V shed 0 bases, J shed 7 bases, and the junction held 3 bases outside the gene matches. Germline V lookup: CDR1 SGHKS, CDR2 YYEKEE (reference sequence). There are 14 residues in the CDR3. As DNA, the CDR3 is TGTGCCAGCAGCTTGGGGGGACAGGCAAATGAGCAGTTCTTC. This gives the protein CASSLGGQANEQFF. The variable domain in full, completed from reference TRBV5-5 and TRBJ2-1, reads DAGVTQSPTHLIKTRGQQVTLRCSPISGHKSVSWYQQVLGQGPQFIFQYYEKEERGRGNFPDRFSARQFPNYSSELNVNALLLGDSALYLCASSLGGQANEQFFGPGTRLTVL.

In nucleotides, the CDR3 is TGTGCCAGCAGCTTAGGAGGGGCCGGGAGGTTCTACGAGCAGTACTTC. Protein sequence: CASSLGGAGRFYEQYF. The chain recombines TRBV7-2 with TRBJ2-7, with TRBD2 matching 7 bases. V trimming: 1 base; J trimming: 3 bases; junction bases outside the gene matches: 9. Germline V gene sequence: CDR1 SGHTA, CDR2 FQGNSA. The CDR3 is 16 amino acids. The whole variable domain, filled in from reference TRBV7-2 and TRBJ2-7, reads GAGVSQSPSNKVTEKGKDVELRCDPISGHTALYWYRQSLGQGLEFLIYFQGNSAPDKSGLPSDRFSAERTGGSVSTLTIQRTQQEDSAVYLCASSLGGAGRFYEQYFGPGTRLTVT.